Reported below is one TCR beta chain. The antigen is not known. The data belong to a study of cytomegalovirus exposure and HLA in healthy donors. Study information: Of 300 to 500 genotyped donors, roughly 80% clustered with self-reported Caucasian donors. Study results and limitations: There were some public TCRs occurring in many donors, but most TCR sequences were rare.

Healthy donors of bone marrow made up the group. PCR was performed using 60 Vbeta and 13 Jbeta primers. The authors' processing: An analysis that came later counted roughly 87 million unique TCR beta chains, approximately 10 million shared. The table came from immunoSEQ multiplex PCR; TCRdb's copy has only in-frame clones and leaves some out. That table furnishes V, J and clone size, whereas the DNA furnished D and trimming. The table lists about 80,000 clones, 79% of them singletons. Germline V gene lookup returns CDR1 SQVTM and CDR2 ANQGSEA. V lost 1 base to trimming and J lost 12 bases; unmatched junction nucleotides: 5. This CDR3 spans 12 amino acids.

This clonotype was sampled from a woman between 40 and 55 years old in good health and CMV-seropositive. Sequenced sample: PBMCs. The gene calls are TRBV29-1 and TRBJ1-5; TRBD1 matches at 8 bases. CDR3 nucleotide sequence: TGCAGCGTTGAAGCCTTGACAGGGGTCCAGCATTTT. Encoded protein: CSVEALTGVQHF.